Each of the 29 T cell receptor beta chains below was sequenced from the same sample in a study of cytomegalovirus exposure and HLA in healthy donors. Clones were read by immunoSEQ multiplex PCR, and TCRdb kept only the in-frame ones, dropping some. The sample lists around 130,000 clones, around 92% occurring once. Sequenced material: PBMCs. The receptors here all came from a man under 40 in good health and CMV-seronegative.

This chain connects TRBV28 to TRBJ2-7, with D tentatively TRBD1 (6 bases). V was pared by 1 base and J by 6 bases, with 16 bases between. The CDR3 length is 15 residues. The germline V gene has CDR1 MDHEN and CDR2 SYDVKM. The CDR3 region has the DNA TGTGCCAGCAGTTTATCCCCAGGGGTATCGTTCGAGCAGTACTTC. Protein sequence: CASSLSPGVSFEQYF.

The chain recombines TRBV4-1 with TRBJ2-1; D call uncertain. This CDR3 has 11 residues. Trimming removed 2 bases from V and 8 bases from J, with 4 bases in between. CDR1 is MGHRA, CDR2 YSYEKL, per germline. CDR3 protein: CASSQFYEQFF. The DNA for the CDR3 is TGCGCCAGCAGCCAATTCTATGAGCAGTTCTTC.

The chain employs TRBV15 and TRBJ2-7; D unresolved. The germline CDR1 and CDR2 sequences are LNHNV and YYDKDF (reference sequence). This CDR3 contains 13 residues. V was cut by 0 bases and J by 7 bases, with 10 bases left in between. The CDR3 protein is CATSRDLAPEQYF. The CDR3 coding sequence is TGTGCCACCAGCAGAGATTTAGCCCCTGAGCAGTACTTC.

V and J are TRBV4-2 and TRBJ2-1, with D possibly TRBD2 on 6 matching bases. The CDR3 is made up of 14 amino acids. V was shortened by 4 bases and J by 2 bases, with 9 bases between the two germline ends. Germline loops: CDR1 LGHNA, CDR2 YNFKEQ. The DNA for the CDR3 is TGTGCCAGCAGCCGTCGGGAGACCTACAATGAGCAGTTCTTC. Its protein product is CASSRRETYNEQFF.

The chain carries TRBV25-1 and TRBJ1-2; 8 nucleotides align to TRBD1. Unmatched junction bases numbered 11, after V lost 4 bases and J lost 4 bases. This CDR3 region has 16 residues. CDR1 is MGHDK and CDR2 is SYGVNS in the germline V gene. This chain's CDR3 is CASSVRAGGGFYGYTF. CDR3 bases: TGTGCCAGCAGTGTACGGGCAGGGGGCGGGTTCTATGGCTACACCTTC.

The V gene is TRBV11-2, the J gene TRBJ1-6; no clear D. The CDR3 totals 16 residues. V gave up 5 bases and J gave up 0 bases, with 11 bases separating them. In germline, CDR1 is SGHAT, CDR2 FQNNGV. The CDR3 DNA is TGTGCCAGCAGCGAGAGCCTTAGCTCCTATAATTCACCCCTCCACTTT. Protein product: CASSESLSSYNSPLHF.

This clone was recorded once. The rearrangement joins TRBV14 to TRBJ2-4; a possible D gene is TRBD2 (5 bases). V was cut by 3 bases and J by 6 bases, with 9 bases left in between. The CDR3 sequence is 13 residues long. CDR1 and CDR2 from the germline V gene are SGHDN and FVKESK. CDR3 residues: CASSQLRGNIQYF. The CDR3, as DNA: TGTGCCAGCAGCCAGTTACGGGGAAACATTCAGTACTTC.

This CDR3 reads CSVTGNYGYTF. The DNA of the CDR3 is TGCAGCGTCACAGGGAACTATGGCTACACCTTC. The rearrangement uses TRBV29-1 and TRBJ1-2; D is perhaps TRBD1 (6 bases). The CDR3 length is 11 residues. Germline CDR1 and CDR2: SQVTM and ANQGSEA. The germline V and J ends were trimmed by 6 bases and 2 bases, with 7 bases remaining between them.

This rearrangement joins TRBV7-9 to TRBJ2-7; tentatively, D is TRBD1 (6 bases). The CDR3 runs to 11 residues. CDR1 SEHNR and CDR2 FQNEAQ come from the germline V gene (reference sequence). V shed 10 bases and J shed 6 bases, with 13 bases lying between them. CDR3 nucleotide sequence: TGTGCCATAGCAGGGGTGGGCGAGCAGTACTTC. Translated: CAIAGVGEQYF.

This clone was detected only once. The chain links TRBV19 to TRBJ2-7, with a weak D call TRBD1 (6 bases). CDR1 LNHDA and CDR2 SQIVND come from the germline V gene (reference sequence). There are 15 residues in the CDR3. V gave up 9 bases and J gave up 4 bases, with 22 bases separating them. The CDR3, as DNA: TGTGCCAGCAGCCCTCTAGTGGGACATATTTACGAGCAGTACTTC. Its translation: CASSPLVGHIYEQYF.

The J gene is TRBJ2-1, the V gene TRBV12-5, with TRBD2 matching over 7 bases. Germline CDR1 reads LGHNT; CDR2 reads FRNRAP. The ends lost 4 bases at V and 5 bases at J; junction bases unmatched: 2. The CDR3 loop spans 13 amino acids. The CDR3 reads CASGWGTNNEQFF. In DNA form, the CDR3 reads TGTGCTAGTGGTTGGGGGACTAACAATGAGCAGTTCTTC.

The chain links TRBV19 to TRBJ2-1; 7 bases line up with TRBD1. Germline-derived CDR1 and CDR2 are LNHDA and SQIVND (reference sequence). With V trimmed by 6 bases and J by 6 bases, 11 bases remained unmatched. This CDR3 comprises 15 residues. The CDR3 reads CASREGTANLNEQFF. In nucleotides, the CDR3 is TGTGCCAGTAGAGAAGGGACAGCGAACCTCAATGAGCAGTTCTTC.

The chain has TRBV7-2 and TRBJ1-5, with no clear D. Germline loops: CDR1 SGHTA, CDR2 FQGNSA. The CDR3 is 15 amino acids. V was trimmed by 5 bases and J by 4 bases, leaving 15 bases between them. The CDR3 DNA reads TGTGCCAGCAGCCTGTGGACGGGCGGGAATCAGCCCCAGCATTTT. It codes for CASSLWTGGNQPQHF.

The chain joins TRBV11-2 to TRBJ2-7; 10 positions agree with TRBD1. CDR1 and CDR2 from the germline V gene are SGHAT and FQNNGV. This CDR3 is built from 16 residues. Trimming took 4 bases from V and 4 from J; bases not matched to a gene: 10. CDR3 protein: CASSSQFGQGVYEQYF. CDR3 DNA: TGTGCCAGCAGCTCTCAGTTCGGACAGGGGGTGTACGAGCAGTACTTC.

The chain recombines TRBV5-1 with TRBJ2-6, with D tentatively TRBD1 (6 bases). The V end was cut by 4 bases, the J end by 1 base, with 18 bases between. The CDR3 totals 18 residues. The germline CDR1 and CDR2 sequences are SGHRS and YFSETQ. CDR3 in amino acids: CASSGGPEPWSGANVLTF. In DNA, the CDR3 is TGCGCCAGCAGCGGGGGCCCAGAACCGTGGTCTGGGGCCAACGTCCTGACTTTC. Together with reference TRBV5-1 and TRBJ2-6, the CDR3 gives the full variable domain: KAGVTQTPRYLIKTRGQQVTLSCSPISGHRSVSWYQQTPGQGLQFLFEYFSETQRNKGNFPGRFSGRQFSNSRSEMNVSTLELGDSALYLCASSGGPEPWSGANVLTFGAGSRLTVL.

The table lists this clone with a few counts. The V call is TRBV23-1, the J call TRBJ1-2; TRBD1 aligns across 7 bases. TRBV23-1 counts as an open reading frame of uncertain function. The CDR3 sequence is 15 residues long. The ends lost 6 bases at V and 4 bases at J; junction bases unmatched: 11. The CDR3 region has the DNA TGCGCCAGCAGGGACATAGGGGGCGCAGTCTATGGCTACACCTTC. Protein product: CASRDIGGAVYGYTF.

This chain links TRBV27 with TRBJ2-7; D is uncertain. This CDR3 has 14 residues. V was trimmed by 7 bases and J by 3 bases, leaving 16 bases between them. The germline V gene encodes CDR1 MNHEY and CDR2 SMNVEV (reference sequence). The CDR3 DNA reads TGTGCCAGCACCCCCCCCGGCAGGTTCTACGAGCAGTACTTC. Its translation is CASTPPGRFYEQYF.

The CDR3 DNA sequence: TGTGCCAGCAGCGGGAGTTGGAATTCTGGAAACACCATATATTTT. The encoded protein is CASSGSWNSGNTIYF. This chain links TRBV9 with TRBJ1-3, with D hard to call. The V gene's germline CDR1 is SGDLS and CDR2 YYNGEE. V lost 3 bases and J lost 1, with 11 bases in between. The CDR3 is 15 amino acids.

This clone was seen more than once but under ten times. CDR3 residues: CSARLDYEQYF. As DNA, the CDR3 is TGCAGTGCTAGACTAGACTACGAGCAGTACTTC. The J gene is TRBJ2-7, the V gene TRBV20-1; no definite D call. Germline CDR1 DFQATT, CDR2 SNEGSKA (reference sequence). The length of the CDR3 is 11 residues. The V end lost 2 bases, the J end lost 3 bases, and 5 bases lay between the germline ends.

The chain recombines TRBV2 with TRBJ1-5, with 10 bases identical to TRBD1. CDR3 size: 14 residues. With V trimmed by 4 bases and J by 6 bases, 3 bases remained unmatched. From germline, CDR1 is SNHLY and CDR2 FYNNEI. CDR3 bases: TGTGCCAGCAGTGGACAGGGGGCATTTCAGCCCCAGCATTTT. Amino acids: CASSGQGAFQPQHF.

This chain connects TRBV2 to TRBJ2-2; 7 nucleotides agree with TRBD2. The V gene end was trimmed by 5 bases and the J gene end by 5 bases; junction bases not matched to a gene: 11. The length of the CDR3 is 16 residues. Germline values: CDR1 SNHLY, CDR2 FYNNEI. CDR3 coding DNA: TGTGCCAGCAGTCAGGGAGGGCTAGGGGTGACCGGGGAGCTGTTTTTT. Translating it yields CASSQGGLGVTGELFF. The variable domain in full, with the rest retrieved from reference TRBV2 and TRBJ2-2, is EPEVTQTPSHQVTQMGQEVILRCVPISNHLYFYWYRQILGQKVEFLVSFYNNEISEKSEIFDDQFSVERPDGSNFTLKIRSTKLEDSAMYFCASSQGGLGVTGELFFGEGSRLTVL.

The J gene is TRBJ2-1, the V gene TRBV9, with a tentative D call TRBD1 (5 bases). Per germline, CDR1 SGDLS and CDR2 YYNGEE. V was clipped by 4 bases and J by 8 bases, with 13 bases between them. The CDR3 totals 13 residues. CDR3 DNA: TGTGCCAGCAGCACAGGACCGTCCCATGAGCAGTTCTTC. Encoded protein: CASSTGPSHEQFF.

This CDR3 reads CASSPGSRYGYTF. DNA of the CDR3: TGTGCCAGCAGTCCCGGGTCCCGTTATGGCTACACCTTC. The V gene is TRBV28, the J gene TRBJ1-2; D call uncertain. This CDR3 is built from 13 residues. The V end lost 5 bases, the J end lost 5 bases, and 12 bases lay between the germline ends. Germline CDR1 MDHEN, CDR2 SYDVKM.

CDR3 amino acids: CASSLTGPYEQYF. Here the CDR3 DNA reads TGTGCCAGCAGCTTGACAGGGCCCTACGAGCAGTACTTC. The rearrangement uses TRBV7-9 and TRBJ2-7; 7 positions match TRBD1. Germline V lookup: CDR1 SEHNR, CDR2 FQNEAQ (reference sequence). V was clipped by 3 bases and J by 2 bases; unmatched bases: 1. The CDR3 covers 13 residues.

CDR3 nucleotides: TGTGCCAGCAGTTATCCCGGACAGGGCACAGATACGCAGTATTTT. This codes for CASSYPGQGTDTQYF. The V gene is TRBV6-5, the J gene TRBJ2-3, with 7 bases lining up with TRBD1. V was pared by 3 bases and J by 1 base, with 4 bases of the junction left unmatched. The CDR3 totals 15 residues. Germline V gene lookup returns CDR1 MNHEY and CDR2 SVGAGI.

The V and J genes are TRBV14 and TRBJ2-2; D uncertain. CDR3 length: 13 residues. Trimming pared 4 bases from V and 4 bases from J, leaving 7 bases between. Germline V gene sequence: CDR1 SGHDN, CDR2 FVKESK. CDR3 in amino acids: CASSPFITGELFF. As DNA, the CDR3 is TGTGCCAGCAGCCCCTTTATCACCGGGGAGCTGTTTTTT.

The gene calls are TRBV20-1 and TRBJ2-1; D is undetermined. Germline V gives CDR1 DFQATT, CDR2 SNEGSKA (reference sequence). The CDR3 loop spans 11 amino acids. Trimming removed 6 bases at V and 7 bases at J, with 10 bases between. CDR3 in DNA: TGCAGTGCATACGAGCCAAATGAGCAGTTCTTC. Encoded protein: CSAYEPNEQFF.

The chain couples TRBV6-6 to TRBJ1-5, with a tentative D call TRBD1 (6 bases). The CDR3 contains 14 residues. The germline V gene encodes CDR1 MNHNY and CDR2 SVGAGI (reference sequence). Trimming took off 4 bases at V and 3 bases at J, with 10 bases between the two ends. CDR3 nucleotides: TGTGCCAGCAGTTCCACAGGGCACAATCAGCCCCAGCATTTT. The encoded protein is CASSSTGHNQPQHF.

The chain carries TRBV20-1 and TRBJ2-4; D possibly corresponds to TRBD1 (5 bases). This CDR3 is 10 amino acids long. Germline values: CDR1 DFQATT, CDR2 SNEGSKA (reference sequence). V lost 6 bases and J 11 bases, leaving 11 bases between the germline ends. The DNA for the CDR3 is TGCAGTGCCCTCAGGGAATTTCAGTACTTC. It encodes CSALREFQYF.